This T cell receptor beta chain was documented in a study of beta chain features in type 1 diabetes. Findings of the study overall: At VDJ recombination sites, type 1 diabetes patients had fewer insertions and more deleted nucleotides. Significant though moderate, a shortening of TCRB CDR3s appeared in all four CD4+ subsets of Type 1 diabetes patients.

Trimming stripped 8 bases from V and 7 bases from J, with 14 bases between. The CDR3 has 12 residues. In germline, CDR1 is LNHDA, CDR2 SQIVND (reference sequence). The sequenced template was cDNA made from the entire isolated RNA. TCRdb keeps only in-frame clones here, not all; method: immunoSEQ multiplex PCR. The table shows roughly 350,000 clones, with 9.5% to 10% occurring only once. Concerning this clone: Its antigen is unidentified.

The sequence derives from a man aged 30-40 years with type 1 diabetes. The chain employs TRBV19 and TRBJ1-1, with D possibly matching TRBD1 (6 bases). The sample consisted of central memory CD4+ T cells from blood. CDR3 residues: CASSHKGGEAFF. The CDR3 DNA follows: TGTGCCAGTTCTCATAAAGGGGGTGAAGCTTTCTTT.